The next 10 T cell receptor beta chains were all read from a single sample in a study of shared clonotypes between healthy human individuals (dated by TCRdb to 2020 to 2021). Libraries were built with the immunoSEQ multiplex PCR assay. Sourced from immuneACCESS, this table was stored by TCRdb with only in-frame sequences that have V and J called. A share of the clones is absent; for the studies checked, an unresolved V gene accounts for under half, and the remainder has no known explanation. For this sample the table gives millions of clones, of which more than 80% were detected only once. The ten largest make up under 0.15% of the sample. Input material: naive CD4+ T cells sorted from blood. In light of the paper, this sample's cell subset or site label describes: CD45RA+ positively selected. These receptors came from a man younger than 35 in good health.

This clone has only a few counts. The sample has other DNA sequences that encode this CDR3 too. The rearrangement uses TRBV6-6 and TRBJ1-5; no clear D gene. Germline V gene sequence: CDR1 MNHNY, CDR2 SVGAGI (reference sequence). This CDR3 has 14 amino acids. V was clipped by 5 bases and J by 0 bases, with 8 bases between them. The CDR3 region is CASSKTDSNQPQHF. CDR3 bases: TGTGCCAGCAGTAAGACGGATAGCAATCAGCCCCAGCATTTT.

The chain is built from TRBV7-9 and TRBJ2-4; D is undetermined. The germline V gene has CDR1 SEHNR and CDR2 FQNEAQ (reference sequence). Between the trimmed V and J ends, which lost 0 bases and 0 bases, there was a span of 6 bases. CDR3 length: 15 amino acids. The CDR3 DNA is TGTGCCAGCAGCTTAGCGCTAATAGCCAAAAACATTCAGTACTTC. The encoded protein is CASSLALIAKNIQYF.

This chain uses TRBV30 with TRBJ2-5, with a tentative D call TRBD2 (6 bases). The CDR3 totals 14 residues. V shed 0 bases and J shed 7 bases, with 15 bases lying between them. Germline loops: CDR1 GTSNPN, CDR2 SVGIG (reference sequence). CDR3 nucleotides: TGTGCCTGGAGTGTACTTGCGGGGTCGGGGACCCAGTACTTC. Its translation is CAWSVLAGSGTQYF.

J is TRBJ2-3 and V is TRBV7-2, with 8 bases identical to TRBD2. V lost 3 bases, J lost 3 bases, and 5 bases stayed unmatched. This CDR3 has 15 residues. Looked up from germline, CDR1 is SGHTA and CDR2 is FQGNSA. The DNA for the CDR3 is TGTGCCAGCAGCTTCGAGAGCGGGAGAACAGATACGCAGTATTTT. It yields the protein CASSFESGRTDTQYF.

The chain is built from TRBV12-2 and TRBJ2-7; the table gives TRBD1 as D, unverified against the DNA. TRBV12-2 is listed as a pseudogene. The CDR3 loop spans 17 amino acids. CDR3 residues: CASRLAHQYRDPYEQYF. CDR3 DNA: TGTGCAAGTCGCTTAGCACACCAGTACAGGGATCCCTACGAGCAGTACTTC.

This clone was picked up one time. Other DNA sequences in this specimen translate into the identical CDR3. The V and J genes are TRBV5-1 and TRBJ1-6; D is unclear. The germline CDR1 and CDR2 sequences are SGHRS and YFSETQ. V lost 0 bases and J 5 bases, leaving 9 bases between the germline ends. The CDR3 spans 15 residues. The CDR3 protein is CASSLEGNNNSPLHF. The CDR3 region has the DNA TGCGCCAGCAGCTTGGAAGGCAACAATAATTCACCCCTCCACTTT.

The chain joins TRBV6-7 to TRBJ2-7; 10 bases line up with TRBD2. TRBV6-7 is designated an ORF whose function remains uncertain. Trimming at V came to 6 bases and at J to 4 bases, leaving 21 bases not matched to a gene. This CDR3 contains 19 residues. CDR3 residues: CASSPTPARGTSALYEQYF. The CDR3 bases are TGTGCCAGCAGCCCTACGCCGGCCAGGGGGACTAGCGCCCTTTACGAGCAGTACTTC.

A word on this clone: The same CDR3 arises from other DNA sequences in this sample as well. The chain is built from TRBV5-1 and TRBJ2-7; 9 nucleotides align to TRBD1. Germline CDR1 and CDR2: SGHRS and YFSETQ. V lost 4 bases, J lost 2 bases, and 4 bases stayed unmatched. The length of the CDR3 is 14 residues. This CDR3 reads CASSGGTGTYEQYF. DNA for the CDR3: TGCGCCAGCAGCGGTGGGACAGGGACCTACGAGCAGTACTTC.

The chain couples TRBV6-5 to TRBJ2-3; D might be TRBD1 (5 bases). The V gene's germline CDR1 is MNHEY and CDR2 SVGAGI. With 2 bases removed from V and 6 bases from J, the gap between germline ends came to 12 bases. This CDR3 region has 14 residues. CDR3 sequence: CASSYDSKMDTQYF. The DNA of the CDR3 is TGTGCCAGCAGTTACGACAGTAAAATGGATACGCAGTATTTT.

V usage is TRBV6-1 and J usage is TRBJ2-7; 7 bases are shared with TRBD2. Germline CDR1 and CDR2: MNHNS and SASEGT. The CDR3 sequence is 15 residues long. With V trimmed by 4 bases and J by 1 base, 7 bases remained unmatched. CDR3 nucleotides: TGTGCCAGCAGTGTCGCGGGAGTTGATTCCTACGAGCAGTACTTC. Translated: CASSVAGVDSYEQYF.